These 25 T cell receptor beta chains were sequenced from one sample in a study of blood T cell repertoires in COVID-19. The protocol was immunoSEQ multiplex PCR, while the TCRdb copy is restricted to in-frame clones and leaves out a portion. The sample shows over 350,000 clones, 91% of them seen only once. The sample consisted of PBMCs or T cells enriched from blood (not recorded which). The receptors derive from a woman in her thirties or forties who had been exposed to COVID-19.

The genes are TRBV9 and TRBJ2-7; D is perhaps TRBD1 (5 bases). With 0 bases removed from V and 7 bases from J, the gap between germline ends came to 14 bases. CDR3 length equals 14 residues. Germline lookup yields CDR1 SGDLS and CDR2 YYNGEE. Here the CDR3 DNA reads TGTGCCAGCAGCGTAGGGTGGGGCCGTACGGAGCAGTACTTC. Translation: CASSVGWGRTEQYF.

The chain combines TRBV4-3 with TRBJ2-3; the match to TRBD2 covers 13 bases. The J segment lost 6 bases and the V segment lost 6 bases, leaving 9 bases of the junction unmatched. The CDR3 extends over 16 amino acids. The germline V gene encodes CDR1 LGHNA and CDR2 YSLEER. CDR3 bases: TGCGCCAGCAGTCCTCGACTAGCGGGAGGCGGGGATACGCAGTATTTT. The encoded protein is CASSPRLAGGGDTQYF.

The table lists this clone with a few counts. This chain uses TRBV27 with TRBJ1-1; TRBD1 might be the D (5 bases). Trimming left V 6 bases short and J 4 bases short, with 15 bases between. CDR1 is MNHEY, CDR2 SMNVEV, per germline (reference sequence). The CDR3 runs to 14 residues. The CDR3 DNA sequence: TGTGCCAGCAGCCCCTTCAGCGGGGCCACTGAAGCTTTCTTT. It codes for CASSPFSGATEAFF.

The chain recombines TRBV2 with TRBJ1-4; D not resolved. The CDR3 length is 13 residues. Germline V gives CDR1 SNHLY, CDR2 FYNNEI. Trimming left V 8 bases short and J 4 bases short, with 11 bases between. CDR3 sequence: CASRADFNEKLFF. CDR3 nucleotide sequence: TGTGCCAGCCGAGCAGACTTTAATGAAAAACTGTTTTTT.

This chain joins TRBV7-9 and TRBJ2-3; 7 nucleotides match TRBD2. J gave up 2 bases and V 5 bases, and 10 bases lay outside the gene matches. The CDR3 length is 16 residues. Per germline, CDR1 SEHNR and CDR2 FQNEAQ (reference sequence). The CDR3: CASSPQGLRATDTQYF. CDR3 bases: TGTGCCAGCAGCCCGCAGGGACTAAGGGCCACAGATACGCAGTATTTT.

This rearrangement joins TRBV7-9 to TRBJ2-3; 11 positions agree with TRBD2. Trimming at V came to 0 bases and at J to 6 bases, leaving 5 bases not matched to a gene. Germline assignment: CDR1 SEHNR and CDR2 FQNEAQ (reference sequence). There are 16 residues in the CDR3. Written as DNA, the CDR3 is TGTGCCAGCAGCTTAGCGGCTAGCGGGGGGCAGGATACGCAGTATTTT. Translated, it gives CASSLAASGGQDTQYF.

This sequence joins TRBV7-8 and TRBJ1-2; possible D gene TRBD1, 6 bases. The V end lost 5 bases, the J end lost 8 bases, and 12 bases lay between the germline ends. This CDR3 has 12 residues. CDR1 and CDR2 (germline): SGHVS, FQNEAQ. In DNA form, the CDR3 reads TGTGCCAGCAGCCCGACAGGCGGAGGCTACACCTTC. Translation: CASSPTGGGYTF.

The sample holds one count of this clone. The rearrangement links TRBV4-1 to TRBJ2-7; 10 nucleotides agree with TRBD2. The V gene end was trimmed by 1 base and the J gene end by 3 bases; junction bases not matched to a gene: 3. From germline, CDR1 is MGHRA and CDR2 YSYEKL. The CDR3 runs 15 residues. The CDR3 sequence is CASSQVTSGNYEQYF. DNA of the CDR3: TGCGCCAGCAGCCAAGTCACTAGCGGGAACTACGAGCAGTACTTC.

The CDR3 is CASRGQGVPDEQFF. The CDR3 bases are TGTGCCAGCAGAGGACAGGGGGTCCCCGATGAGCAGTTCTTC. The rearrangement uses TRBV6-5 and TRBJ2-1; 10 positions match TRBD1. This CDR3 has 14 residues. With 6 bases clipped from V and 8 bases from J, the junction kept 7 bases outside the gene matches. Germline lookup yields CDR1 MNHEY and CDR2 SVGAGI.

This clone was counted a single time. The rearrangement uses TRBV10-1 and TRBJ1-1; 7 nucleotides match TRBD1. With V trimmed by 5 bases and J by 7 bases, 4 bases remained unmatched. The CDR3 extends over 12 amino acids. The germline V gene encodes CDR1 WNHNN and CDR2 SYGVQD (reference sequence). As DNA, the CDR3 is TGCGCCAGCAGTCTGGACAGGTATGAAGCTTTCTTT. Translated: CASSLDRYEAFF.

V gene TRBV19 combines with J gene TRBJ2-3, with 8 positions matching TRBD2. V shed 3 bases and J 1 base; nucleotides not matched to a gene: 6. CDR1 and CDR2 (germline): LNHDA, SQIVND (reference sequence). The CDR3 is 16 amino acids. The CDR3 is CASSIYGRGGTDTQYF. DNA of the CDR3: TGTGCCAGTAGTATTTACGGGAGGGGAGGCACAGATACGCAGTATTTT.

V gene TRBV6-5 combines with J gene TRBJ1-1, with TRBD1 matching over 7 bases. This CDR3 has 15 residues. Trimming at V came to 2 bases and at J to 5 bases, leaving 8 bases not matched to a gene. Germline V gene sequence: CDR1 MNHEY, CDR2 SVGAGI. CDR3: CASSYPRQGKTEAFF. The CDR3 DNA follows: TGTGCCAGCAGTTACCCTAGACAGGGTAAAACTGAAGCTTTCTTT.

This chain uses TRBV5-5 with TRBJ2-6; TRBD1 is a possible D gene (6 bases). Trimming removed 4 bases at V and 0 bases at J, with 17 bases between. Per the germline V gene, CDR1 is SGHKS and CDR2 is YYEKEE (reference sequence). This CDR3 has 18 amino acids. The CDR3 nucleotides read TGTGCCAGCAGCCTAGCCCCGGGACACCCCTCTGGGGCCAACGTCCTGACTTTC. Translation: CASSLAPGHPSGANVLTF.

V usage is TRBV5-4 and J usage is TRBJ2-3; tentative D call: TRBD2 (6 bases). CDR3 length equals 16 residues. Germline loops: CDR1 SGHNT, CDR2 YYREEE (reference sequence). V was trimmed by 3 bases and J by 0 bases, leaving 14 bases between them. The CDR3, as DNA: TGTGCCAGCAGCTATCCATTGGGGACTAGCACAGATACGCAGTATTTT. Translation: CASSYPLGTSTDTQYF. Full variable domain (remainder filled in from reference TRBV5-4 and TRBJ2-3): ETGVTQSPTHLIKTRGQQVTLRCSSQSGHNTVSWYQQALGQGPQFIFQYYREEENGRGNFPPRFSGLQFPNYSSELNVNALELDDSALYLCASSYPLGTSTDTQYFGPGTRLTVL.

This clone was seen only once. The chain is built from TRBV24-1 and TRBJ1-2; TRBD1 might be the D (6 bases). The V end was cut by 4 bases, the J end by 7 bases, with 15 bases between. Germline loops: CDR1 KGHDR, CDR2 SFDVKD. This CDR3 is 14 amino acids long. CDR3 DNA: TGTGCCACCAGTGACCCGGACAGTTCCGGTGGCTACACCTTC. It codes for CATSDPDSSGGYTF.

V is TRBV27 and J is TRBJ2-7; 9 positions match TRBD1. The length of the CDR3 is 16 residues. The V segment lost 6 bases and the J segment 7 bases; nucleotides outside the gene matches: 16. CDR1 MNHEY and CDR2 SMNVEV come from the germline V gene (reference sequence). CDR3 sequence (DNA): TGTGCCAGCAGCCAGCTCCCCGGGACAGGGACGAATGAGCAGTACTTC. As protein: CASSQLPGTGTNEQYF.

In DNA, the CDR3 is TGTGCCAGCTTCACAGCGGGGGGTTTTCCAGACTACGAGCAGTACTTC. Amino acid sequence: CASFTAGGFPDYEQYF. The chain has TRBV21-1 and TRBJ2-7; TRBD2, as called in the table, went unchecked against the DNA. TRBV21-1 is given as a pseudogene. This CDR3 contains 16 residues.

This chain links TRBV11-1 with TRBJ2-3, with no clear D. Trimming removed 1 base from V and 4 bases from J, with 12 bases in between. This CDR3 contains 15 residues. The germline gives CDR1 SGHAT, CDR2 FQDESV (reference sequence). CDR3 protein: CASSLGSRLADTQYF. The CDR3 region has the DNA TGTGCCAGCAGCTTAGGGAGCAGACTCGCAGATACGCAGTATTTT.

V and J are TRBV19 and TRBJ1-4; the match to TRBD1 covers 9 bases. Germline V CDR1 and CDR2: LNHDA, SQIVND (reference sequence). The ends lost 6 bases at V and 8 bases at J; junction bases unmatched: 10. CDR3 length: 15 residues. DNA of the CDR3: TGTGCCAGTAGGTTACAGGGGGCGGTTGAGGAAAAACTGTTTTTT. Translation: CASRLQGAVEEKLFF.

The V gene is TRBV7-3, the J gene TRBJ2-6; D remains unclear. The ends were cut back, 5 bases at V and 0 bases at J, with 14 bases in the middle. CDR1 is SGHTA, CDR2 FQGTGA, per germline. The CDR3 is 17 amino acids. The CDR3 DNA reads TGTGCCAGCAGCCAGGCTCCCTTCCTCTCTGGGGCCAACGTCCTGACTTTC. This encodes CASSQAPFLSGANVLTF. The full variable domain, rest sourced from reference TRBV7-3 and TRBJ2-6, is GAGVSQTPSNKVTEKGKYVELRCDPISGHTALYWYRQSLGQGPEFLIYFQGTGAADDSGLPNDRFFAVRPEGSVSTLKIQRTERGDSAVYLCASSQAPFLSGANVLTFGAGSRLTVL.

The chain recombines TRBV5-1 with TRBJ2-1; D gene uncertain. The V and J ends lost 4 bases and 0 bases respectively, with 11 bases between them. Germline CDR1 reads SGHRS; CDR2 reads YFSETQ. The CDR3 spans 15 residues. This CDR3 reads CASSGTLSSYNEQFF. The CDR3 DNA reads as TGCGCCAGCAGCGGTACTTTGAGCTCCTACAATGAGCAGTTCTTC.

The chain uses TRBV7-9 and TRBJ2-2; D perhaps matches TRBD1 (5 bases). Germline loops: CDR1 SEHNR, CDR2 FQNEAQ (reference sequence). This CDR3 comprises 13 residues. V lost 1 base and J lost 6, with 6 bases in between. CDR3 coding DNA: TGTGCCAGCAGCTTAGACAGGTCCGGGGAGCTGTTTTTT. Protein sequence: CASSLDRSGELFF.

This clone appeared a few times. The chain joins TRBV27 to TRBJ2-7, with a tentative D call TRBD2 (5 bases). V gave up 5 bases and J gave up 0 bases, with 14 bases separating them. This CDR3 comprises 15 residues. Germline V lookup: CDR1 MNHEY, CDR2 SMNVEV (reference sequence). The CDR3 DNA is TGTGCCAGCAGTCTCGGACTGCTTAGCTCCTACGAGCAGTACTTC. Amino acids: CASSLGLLSSYEQYF.

The chain combines TRBV2 with TRBJ1-2; TRBD1 might be the D (5 bases). The CDR3 contains 13 residues. Deletions cut 8 bases from V and 5 bases from J, with 15 bases between. Germline CDR1 reads SNHLY; CDR2 reads FYNNEI. CDR3 bases: TGTGCCAGCCACAGGCTTGGGGTGTATGGCTACACCTTC. It codes for CASHRLGVYGYTF.

This clone was seen only once. The gene calls are TRBV9 and TRBJ2-3, with TRBD2 matching 11 bases. The CDR3 has 19 amino acids. Trimming at V came to 1 base and at J to 0 bases, leaving 10 bases not matched to a gene. Germline V gives CDR1 SGDLS, CDR2 YYNGEE. DNA for the CDR3: TGTGCCAGCAGCGTATGGGGACTAGCGGCCCATACTAGCACAGATACGCAGTATTTT. Encoded protein: CASSVWGLAAHTSTDTQYF.